This T cell receptor beta chain was profiled in a study of lymphopenia after photon versus proton radiotherapy. There are a few counts of this clone. Method: immunoSEQ multiplex PCR; TCRdb's copy keeps in-frame clones and lacks some. The table includes approximately 13,000 clones, over 75% detected once. The sample in question was peripheral blood, obtained from a patient treated with photon-based radiotherapy. The clonotype originates from a man in his forties or fifties with gastric cancer.

CDR3 sequence: CASTGTGANSPLHF. The CDR3 bases are TGTGCCAGCACCGGGACAGGGGCAAATTCACCCCTCCACTTT. The chain couples TRBV6-1 to TRBJ1-6; 10 bases map to TRBD1. Germline lookup yields CDR1 MNHNS and CDR2 SASEGT. The CDR3 runs 14 residues. V was pared by 7 bases and J by 7 bases, with 4 bases of the junction left unmatched.